This TCR beta chain was found in a study of CD8 T cells in ankylosing spondylitis. Findings and caveats of the study: One TCR beta motif, made up of roughly 8 highly homologous variants, appeared characteristic of ankylosing spondylitis blood. Reportedly, disease-linked clones are significantly enriched in ankylosing spondylitis patients' matched synovial fluid.

Notes on this clonotype: As yet, its antigen is unknown.

TCRdb processed the 5' RACE reads anew with MiXCR; each CDR3 protein has one entry. The data hold 250,000 to 350,000 distinct CDR3 sequences, with around 18% observed a single time. V dropped 0 bases and J dropped 0 bases, with 9 bases sitting between them. Germline CDR1 reads MGHRA; CDR2 reads YSYEKL. There are 16 residues in the CDR3. Sequenced input: blood, either unsorted or a sorted T cell fraction (not recorded which). This receptor was identified in a male donor with ankylosing spondylitis or in good health (not recorded which). V and J are TRBV4-1 and TRBJ2-4; D is ambiguous. The CDR3: CASSQDFGLAKNIQYF. DNA for the CDR3: TGCGCCAGCAGCCAAGATTTCGGGTTAGCCAAAAACATTCAGTACTTC.